This T cell receptor (beta chain) was sequenced for a study of blood T cell repertoires in COVID-19. The CDR3 covers 17 residues. Germline V gene data show CDR1 as SGHTA and CDR2 as FQGNSA. The junction had 8 bases not matched to a gene; V was cut back by 1 base and J by 2 bases. Generated by immunoSEQ multiplex PCR, the TCRdb table keeps only in-frame clones and is missing some. There are around 180,000 clones in the sample; under 80% occur only once, and roughly 17% lies in the top ten. V is TRBV7-2 and J is TRBJ2-5; TRBD2 matches at 9 bases. The sample was PBMCs or T cells enriched from blood (not recorded which). The origin of this receptor is a woman in her 50s with acute COVID-19. CDR3 nucleotide sequence: TGTGCCAGCAGCTTAGGGGTTCGGCGGGGGGGACAAGAGACCCAGTACTTC. Amino acid sequence: CASSLGVRRGGQETQYF.